This is a list of T cell receptor beta chains from one sample in a study of T cells in Graves' hyperthyroidism and ophthalmopathy. TCRdb reprocessed the multiplex PCR reads via MiXCR and lists one record per CDR3 protein. The sample gives roughly 420,000 distinct CDR3 sequences, approximately 15% of which show up once; about 14% is in the top ten. The material sequenced was blood. The origin of the receptors is a woman aged 18-30 years with Graves' hyperthyroidism. Each CDR3 is given with its conserved first and last residue. A D gene is named only where the DNA matches it firmly. Only part of the rows carry a size: once, few, many, or a class if the clone is expanded.

v_call	clone_size	j_call	d_call	cdr3_aa	cdr3_nt
TRBV15	-	TRBJ2-7	-	CATSRDLGTYEQYF	TGTGCCACCAGCAGAGATCTCGGTACCTACGAGCAGTACTTC
TRBV6-1	few	TRBJ2-1	-	CASRVDTYNEQFF	TGTGCCAGCAGGGTCGACACTTACAATGAGCAGTTCTTC
TRBV20-1	-	TRBJ1-1	-	CSASRSAPMNTEAFF	TGCAGTGCTTCAAGGTCGGCCCCCATGAACACTGAAGCTTTCTTT
TRBV6-2/TRBV6-3	-	TRBJ1-4	-	CASSSLGGREKLFF	TGTGCCAGCAGTTCCTTGGGAGGGCGTGAAAAACTGTTTTTT
TRBV6-2/TRBV6-3	many	TRBJ1-5	-	CASSYYLRLRGPNQPQHF	TGTGCCAGCAGTTACTATTTACGCCTTCGGGGGCCCAATCAGCCCCAGCATTTT
TRBV11-2	many	TRBJ2-5	-	CASSIGVGGVEETQYF	TGTGCCAGCAGCATAGGAGTCGGGGGCGTAGAAGAGACCCAGTACTTC
TRBV4-1	few	TRBJ2-7	TRBD2	CASSPSSGRTYEQYF	TGCGCCAGCAGCCCATCTAGCGGGAGGACCTACGAGCAGTACTTC
TRBV6-5	-	TRBJ1-1	TRBD1	CASSNSGTANTEAFF	TGTGCCAGCAGTAACTCCGGGACAGCGAACACTGAAGCTTTCTTT
TRBV5-8	many	TRBJ2-5	-	CASSLRWDETQYF	TGTGCCAGCAGCCTAAGGTGGGACGAGACCCAGTACTTC
TRBV5-1	many	TRBJ2-1	TRBD1	CASSVKDRDNEQFF	TGCGCCAGCAGCGTAAAAGACAGGGACAATGAGCAGTTCTTC
TRBV29-1	-	TRBJ1-2	-	CSVEEAGNYGYTF	TGCAGCGTTGAAGAGGCAGGCAACTATGGCTACACCTTC
TRBV5-5	-	TRBJ2-1	-	CASSLVASVNEQFF	TGTGCCAGCAGCTTGGTCGCTAGCGTCAATGAGCAGTTCTTC
TRBV9	many	TRBJ2-1	TRBD1	CASSVEGAFNSNEQFF	TGTGCCAGCAGCGTAGAGGGGGCCTTTAACTCCAATGAGCAGTTCTTC
TRBV19	many	TRBJ1-2	-	CASSFVGTKRGYGYTF	TGTGCCAGTAGTTTCGTGGGGACAAAACGTGGCTATGGCTACACCTTC
TRBV28	-	TRBJ2-3	-	CATTLLTTSTDTQYF	TGTGCCACCACCCTTCTCACGACTAGCACAGATACGCAGTATTTT
TRBV19	-	TRBJ2-1	-	CASSIESQVSGQFF	TGTGCCAGTAGTATTGAATCACAGGTATCAGGGCAGTTCTTC
TRBV6-6	-	TRBJ1-6	-	CASSYGRGPLHF	TGTGCCAGCAGTTACGGAAGAGGACCCCTCCACTTT
TRBV7-8	many	TRBJ2-7	-	CASRPSGGNNYEQYF	TGTGCCAGCAGGCCTTCGGGCGGGAATAACTACGAGCAGTACTTC
TRBV20-1	many	TRBJ2-7	-	CSATYGAYEQYF	TGCAGTGCTACATACGGCGCCTACGAGCAGTACTTC
TRBV10-3	-	TRBJ2-2	-	CASAGVLNTGELFF	TGTGCCAGCGCGGGCGTCCTTAACACCGGGGAGCTGTTTTTT
TRBV18	-	TRBJ1-1	-	CASSPVGLDTEAFF	TGTGCCAGCTCACCGGTAGGGCTGGACACTGAAGCTTTCTTT
TRBV20-1	-	TRBJ2-2	TRBD2	CSARDLLAGVSGELFF	TGCAGTGCTAGAGATCTGCTAGCGGGAGTTTCTGGGGAGCTGTTTTTT
TRBV27	many	TRBJ1-1	-	CASSPPNTEAFF	TGTGCCAGCAGTCCCCCGAACACTGAAGCTTTCTTT
TRBV6-1	few	TRBJ1-2	-	CASSSTGTSLYGYTF	TGTGCCAGCAGTTCGACAGGAACAAGTCTCTATGGCTACACCTTC
TRBV2	many	TRBJ1-2	TRBD1	CASRGTGVTYGYTF	TGTGCCAGCAGAGGGACAGGCGTGACCTATGGCTACACCTTC
TRBV4-2	-	TRBJ2-3	-	CASSQDRSLRSVPDTQYF	TGTGCCAGCAGCCAAGATCGGTCGCTGCGGTCGGTTCCAGATACGCAGTATTTT
TRBV20-1	many	TRBJ2-3	-	CSAIYRVGTDTQYF	TGCAGTGCTATCTACAGGGTAGGCACAGATACGCAGTATTTT
TRBV20-1	-	TRBJ1-1	-	CSASPRGVYTEAFF	TGCAGTGCTAGCCCCCGGGGCGTGTACACTGAAGCTTTCTTT
TRBV20-1	-	TRBJ2-5	TRBD2	CSADNPKGLAGGETQYF	TGCAGTGCGGACAACCCCAAGGGACTAGCGGGGGGAGAGACCCAGTACTTC
TRBV28	-	TRBJ1-5	-	CASSFGGEFQPQHF	TGTGCCAGCAGTTTTGGGGGGGAATTTCAGCCCCAGCATTTT
TRBV2	-	TRBJ1-6	-	CAGRYRRNSPLHF	TGTGCCGGCAGGTACAGACGCAATTCACCCCTCCACTTT
TRBV4-2	-	TRBJ2-5	TRBD2	CASSQGVSGGQEETQYF	TGTGCCAGCAGCCAAGGAGTCAGCGGGGGCCAGGAAGAGACCCAGTACTTC